A single sample is the source of the 5 T cell receptor beta chains below, sequenced in a study of beta chain features in type 1 diabetes. Every isolated RNA sample was fully reverse transcribed, so sequencing captured expressed TCRB transcripts. Generated by immunoSEQ multiplex PCR, the TCRdb table keeps only in-frame clones and is missing some. The sample lists about 360,000 clones, roughly an eighth occurring once. Material: naive CD4+ T cells from blood. Receptors originate from a man aged 18 to 30 in good health.

Concerning this clone: This CDR3 is also generated by other DNA sequences in the sample. This chain joins TRBV29-1 and TRBJ2-7, with D uncertain. The CDR3 length is 12 residues. The germline V gene has CDR1 SQVTM and CDR2 ANQGSEA. The ends were cut back, 5 bases at V and 0 bases at J, with 8 bases in the middle. The CDR3 coding sequence is TGCAGCGTTCGCGGCAGCTCCTACGAGCAGTACTTC. It is translated as CSVRGSSYEQYF.

This clone was picked up a small number of times. This chain connects TRBV18 to TRBJ2-1, with 8 nucleotides matching TRBD1. With 6 bases clipped from V and 0 bases from J, the junction kept 10 bases outside the gene matches. The CDR3 length is 17 residues. Germline loops: CDR1 KGHSH, CDR2 LQKENI. Here the CDR3 reads CASSPRTGLSSYNEQFF. The CDR3 DNA sequence: TGTGCCAGCTCGCCAAGGACAGGGCTCAGCTCCTACAATGAGCAGTTCTTC.

This clone was observed once. The V gene is TRBV4-3, the J gene TRBJ2-1; 14 positions match TRBD2. The ends lost 1 base at V and 7 bases at J; junction bases unmatched: 6. This CDR3 has 17 residues. Per the germline V gene, CDR1 is LGHNA and CDR2 is YSLEER. In DNA form, the CDR3 reads TGCGCCAGCAGCCAAGTTTCCGGGACTAGCGGGAGAAATGAGCAGTTCTTC. As protein: CASSQVSGTSGRNEQFF.

This clone was seen a few times. The chain joins TRBV6-1 to TRBJ2-7, with 10 bases matching TRBD2. The trim removed 6 bases at V and 4 bases at J, leaving 9 bases unmatched. The V gene's germline CDR1 is MNHNS and CDR2 SASEGT. The CDR3 runs 15 residues. The CDR3 sequence: CASSPGVAGGYEQYF. Here the CDR3 DNA reads TGTGCCAGCAGCCCTGGGGTAGCGGGAGGATACGAGCAGTACTTC.

The table lists this clone with a few counts. The chain joins TRBV15 to TRBJ1-6; 7 positions agree with TRBD1. The J segment lost 9 bases and the V segment lost 0 bases, leaving 11 bases of the junction unmatched. The CDR3 is made up of 17 amino acids. Germline-derived CDR1 and CDR2 are LNHNV and YYDKDF (reference sequence). CDR3 coding DNA: TGTGCCACCAGCAGAGATAAACCCAGGGGGTTCGGTTCACCCCTCCACTTT. Its protein product is CATSRDKPRGFGSPLHF.